The 8 T cell receptor beta chains below all came from one sample that was sequenced in a study of T cell responses to AZD1222 COVID-19 vaccine. TCRdb keeps only in-frame clones here, not all; method: immunoSEQ multiplex PCR. This repertoire shows 100,000 or so clones, about nine tenths found once; its top ten account for 1% to 1.5%. The sequences come from peripheral blood, collected on day 0 of AZD1222 vaccination. The receptor source for this set is an adult in good health.

J is TRBJ1-2 and V is TRBV12-5; 7 bases are a match to TRBD1. Germline assignment: CDR1 LGHNT and CDR2 FRNRAP. This CDR3 is 14 amino acids long. Trimming took 5 bases from V and 7 from J; bases not matched to a gene: 10. CDR3 DNA sequence: TGTGCTAGTGGTCCTCCAGGGGGTTGGGGTGGCTACACCTTC. Protein: CASGPPGGWGGYTF.

CDR3 sequence reads: CSVDAGFQNTEAFF. The DNA for the CDR3 is TGCAGCGTTGATGCCGGGTTCCAGAACACTGAAGCTTTCTTT. The rearrangement links TRBV29-1 to TRBJ1-1; D remains ambiguous. V was pared by 3 bases and J by 1 base, with 12 bases between. The CDR3 spans 14 residues. The germline CDR1 and CDR2 sequences are SQVTM and ANQGSEA.

The chain is built from TRBV5-6 and TRBJ2-3; D is uncertain. This CDR3 contains 15 residues. Germline V gives CDR1 SGHDT, CDR2 YYEEEE. V was pared by 4 bases and J by 1 base, with 13 bases between. The CDR3 DNA reads TGTGCCAGCAGCGGCTTAGGGATCCGCACAGATACGCAGTATTTT. This sequence encodes CASSGLGIRTDTQYF. Drawing the rest from reference TRBV5-6 and TRBJ2-3, the complete variable domain is DAGVTQSPTHLIKTRGQQVTLRCSPKSGHDTVSWYQQALGQGPQFIFQYYEEEERQRGNFPDRFSGHQFPNYSSELNVNALLLGDSALYLCASSGLGIRTDTQYFGPGTRLTVL.

V gene TRBV6-1 combines with J gene TRBJ1-1; D gene ambiguous. This CDR3 is 14 amino acids long. V was clipped by 2 bases and J by 3 bases, with 10 bases between them. Per germline, CDR1 MNHNS and CDR2 SASEGT. For the CDR3, the DNA is TGTGCCAGCAGTGAAAGCACCGATTACACTGAAGCTTTCTTT. This codes for CASSESTDYTEAFF.

This chain uses TRBV6-1 with TRBJ1-5; maybe TRBD1 (6 bases). The CDR3 length is 18 residues. Trimming shortened V by 4 bases and J by 6 bases, and 25 bases separated the two germline ends. Germline values: CDR1 MNHNS, CDR2 SASEGT. CDR3 residues: CASSVLRGGQGQLQPQHF. In DNA form, the CDR3 reads TGTGCCAGCAGTGTCCTGAGGGGGGGGCAGGGTCAACTTCAGCCCCAGCATTTT.

The chain recombines TRBV6-5 with TRBJ1-5; D gene unclear. Germline V gene lookup returns CDR1 MNHEY and CDR2 SVGAGI. This CDR3 has 12 residues. The ends were cut back, 5 bases at V and 15 bases at J, with 17 bases in the middle. The CDR3 spells CASSRNDGPAHF. The CDR3 DNA reads as TGTGCCAGCAGTCGGAATGACGGCCCGGCGCATTTT.

The gene calls are TRBV30 and TRBJ2-7, with D unclear. The CDR3 extends over 13 amino acids. Germline V lookup: CDR1 GTSNPN, CDR2 SVGIG (reference sequence). V lost 2 bases and J lost 2, with 10 bases in between. The chain's CDR3 is CAWSYRAPYEQYF. The DNA of the CDR3 is TGTGCCTGGAGTTACAGAGCCCCCTACGAGCAGTACTTC. Filled out from reference TRBV30 and TRBJ2-7, the complete variable domain reads SQTIHQWPATLVQPVGSPLSLECTVEGTSNPNLYWYRQAAGRGLQLLFYSVGIGQISSEVPQNLSASRPQDRQFILSSKKLLLSDSGFYLCAWSYRAPYEQYFGPGTRLTVT.

The chain carries TRBV7-9 and TRBJ1-5; D unclear. Between the trimmed V and J ends, which lost 5 bases and 4 bases, there was a span of 15 bases. The CDR3 is 15 residues long. Per germline, CDR1 SEHNR and CDR2 FQNEAQ (reference sequence). The CDR3 DNA follows: TGTGCCAGCAGCCTCGGGCAGACTACAAATCAGCCCCAGCATTTT. Protein: CASSLGQTTNQPQHF.